The present entry profiles one T cell receptor (beta chain) with its context. This sample is part of a study of blood T cell repertoires in COVID-19. Across the study: PBMCs, B-cell-depleted T cells, or T cells provided the cDNA or gDNA that made up the material.

The table came from immunoSEQ multiplex PCR; TCRdb's copy has only in-frame clones and leaves some out. The sample lists roughly 180,000 clones; approximately 88% were seen once. The CDR3 loop spans 14 amino acids. Germline V gene data show CDR1 as SEHNR and CDR2 as FQNEAQ (reference sequence). Unmatched junction bases numbered 3, after V lost 3 bases and J lost 8 bases. Sequencing was performed on peripheral blood. The receptor was isolated from a woman aged 25 to 39 with acute or convalescent COVID-19. This chain joins TRBV7-9 and TRBJ1-6; TRBD1 matches at 8 bases. The CDR3 loop is CASSFDRGHSPLHF. The CDR3 DNA reads as TGTGCCAGCAGCTTCGACAGGGGACATTCACCCCTCCACTTT.